This is a list of T cell receptor beta chains from one sample in a study. From the 5' RACE reads, TCRdb called clonotypes with MiXCR, one entry per CDR3 protein. The sample holds about 42,000 distinct CDR3 sequences, approximately 30% seen once. Sequencing was carried out using tumor-infiltrating memory CD4+ T cells sorted from the breast tumor. These TCRs come from a female donor with breast cancer. CDR3s include the opening cysteine and the closing phenylalanine or tryptophan. D genes are given only for firm matches. Where a row states a size, it is once, few, many or the class of an expanded clone; other rows omit it.

J gene: TRBJ1-1
V gene: TRBV12-3/TRBV12-4
clone size: few
D gene: .
CDR3 DNA: TGTGCCAGCAGTTTCGATATGGGGACTGAAGCTTTCTTT
CDR3 protein: CASSFDMGTEAFF

J gene: TRBJ2-1
V gene: TRBV20-1
clone size: .
D gene: TRBD1
CDR3 DNA: TGCAGTGCTTGGGGGACAGGCCTAAACTCCTACAATGAGCAGTTCTTC
CDR3 protein: CSAWGTGLNSYNEQFF

J gene: TRBJ2-3
V gene: TRBV4-1
clone size: few
D gene: TRBD2
CDR3 DNA: TGCGCCAGCAGCCAAGAGACTAGCGGGAGGGTTGGAGATACGCAGTATTTT
CDR3 protein: CASSQETSGRVGDTQYF

J gene: TRBJ2-1
V gene: TRBV15
clone size: .
D gene: .
CDR3 DNA: TGTGCCACCAGCAGAGATCCTACAGGGAATGAGCAGTTCTTC
CDR3 protein: CATSRDPTGNEQFF

J gene: TRBJ1-2
V gene: TRBV12-3/TRBV12-4
clone size: .
D gene: .
CDR3 DNA: TGTGCCAGCAGCCCGGACCGGGCTAACTATGGCTACACCTTC
CDR3 protein: CASSPDRANYGYTF

J gene: TRBJ1-5
V gene: TRBV12-3/TRBV12-4
clone size: many
D gene: .
CDR3 DNA: TGTGCCAGCAGTTTTGGGACGGGGGGAAATCAGCCCCAGCATTTT
CDR3 protein: CASSFGTGGNQPQHF

J gene: TRBJ2-1
V gene: TRBV5-1
clone size: .
D gene: .
CDR3 DNA: TGCGCCAGCAGCTCTGGGCCCCTTAGTGGGGGCCTAACCTACAATGAGCAGTTCTTC
CDR3 protein: CASSSGPLSGGLTYNEQFF

J gene: TRBJ2-3
V gene: TRBV27
clone size: few
D gene: .
CDR3 DNA: TGTGCCAGCAGTTTTATGTCTCCGGATACGCAGTATTTT
CDR3 protein: CASSFMSPDTQYF

J gene: TRBJ2-5
V gene: TRBV28
clone size: .
D gene: TRBD2
CDR3 DNA: TGTGCCGGCAGTTTGTATAGGACTAGCCAAGAGACCCAGTACTTC
CDR3 protein: CAGSLYRTSQETQYF

J gene: TRBJ1-3
V gene: TRBV11-2
clone size: few
D gene: .
CDR3 DNA: TGTGCCAGCATGGGAAGGACTGGAAACACCATATATTTT
CDR3 protein: CASMGRTGNTIYF

J gene: TRBJ1-5
V gene: TRBV6-5
clone size: .
D gene: TRBD1
CDR3 DNA: TGTGCCAGCAGCCGGACAGGAGGAATCAATCAGCCCCAGCATTTT
CDR3 protein: CASSRTGGINQPQHF

J gene: TRBJ2-7
V gene: TRBV6-6
clone size: many
D gene: TRBD2
CDR3 DNA: TGTGCCAGCAGCCTCCTTGGGGCGGGAGTCTCCTACGAGCAGTACTTC
CDR3 protein: CASSLLGAGVSYEQYF

J gene: TRBJ1-5
V gene: TRBV6-5
clone size: .
D gene: .
CDR3 DNA: TGTGCCAGCATAAACAGGGCGGATCAGCCCCAGCATTTT
CDR3 protein: CASINRADQPQHF

J gene: TRBJ2-1
V gene: TRBV4-3
clone size: .
D gene: TRBD2
CDR3 DNA: TGCGCCAGCAGCCAAGAACTAGCGGGAGTATATGATAATGAGCAGTTCTTC
CDR3 protein: CASSQELAGVYDNEQFF

J gene: TRBJ2-7
V gene: TRBV6-5
clone size: medium-sized
D gene: TRBD2
CDR3 DNA: TGTGCCAGCAGTAGGATTAGCGGGGCCACCTACGAGCAGTACTTC
CDR3 protein: CASSRISGATYEQYF

J gene: TRBJ2-7
V gene: TRBV20-1
clone size: .
D gene: .
CDR3 DNA: TGCAGTGCTAGTGGAAACAGGGATTATAACGAGCAGTACTTC
CDR3 protein: CSASGNRDYNEQYF

J gene: TRBJ2-2
V gene: TRBV2
clone size: .
D gene: TRBD1
CDR3 DNA: TGTGCCAGCAGTGAAGCGCTTTGGGGGGACAGGTGGAACACCGGGGAGCTGTTTTTT
CDR3 protein: CASSEALWGDRWNTGELFF

J gene: TRBJ2-4
V gene: TRBV7-9
clone size: .
D gene: TRBD1
CDR3 DNA: TGTGCCAGCAGCTGGCGGACAGGGGGGTTGGACATTCAGTACTTC
CDR3 protein: CASSWRTGGLDIQYF

J gene: TRBJ2-3
V gene: TRBV9
clone size: few
D gene: .
CDR3 DNA: TGTGCCAGCAGCGTAGATCAGGGGAGGAGCACAGATACGCAGTATTTT
CDR3 protein: CASSVDQGRSTDTQYF

J gene: TRBJ2-7
V gene: TRBV7-9
clone size: few
D gene: .
CDR3 DNA: TGTGCCAGCAGCTTAGCCGAGGGAACCAAGACCTACGAGCAGTACTTC
CDR3 protein: CASSLAEGTKTYEQYF

J gene: TRBJ2-7
V gene: TRBV6-1
clone size: many
D gene: .
CDR3 DNA: TGTGCCAGCAGTCCTACTAGGGGCTCCTACGAGCAGTACTTC
CDR3 protein: CASSPTRGSYEQYF

J gene: TRBJ1-2
V gene: TRBV27
clone size: .
D gene: .
CDR3 DNA: TGTGCCAGCAGTACCGGGGGGAGGATCTATGGCTACACCTTC
CDR3 protein: CASSTGGRIYGYTF

J gene: TRBJ2-5
V gene: TRBV18
clone size: .
D gene: .
CDR3 DNA: TGTGCCAGCTCACCAGCCTCCCTCCAAGAGACCCAGTACTTC
CDR3 protein: CASSPASLQETQYF

J gene: TRBJ2-4
V gene: TRBV12-3/TRBV12-4
clone size: many
D gene: .
CDR3 DNA: TGTGCCAGCAGTTTTGCGGGGCGCAAAAACATTCAGTACTTC
CDR3 protein: CASSFAGRKNIQYF

J gene: TRBJ2-2
V gene: TRBV12-3/TRBV12-4
clone size: once
D gene: TRBD1
CDR3 DNA: TGTGCCAGCAGTCCATCCGGGACAGGCACCGGGGAGCTGTTTTTT
CDR3 protein: CASSPSGTGTGELFF

J gene: TRBJ1-2
V gene: TRBV6-1
clone size: .
D gene: .
CDR3 DNA: TGTGCCAGCAGCCCATCCGGGACGGGTTATGGCTACACCTTC
CDR3 protein: CASSPSGTGYGYTF

J gene: TRBJ2-7
V gene: TRBV28
clone size: few
D gene: TRBD1
CDR3 DNA: TGTGCCGCCCGGGACAGGGTTTCCGAGCAGTACTTC
CDR3 protein: CAARDRVSEQYF